A single sample is the source of the 8 T cell receptor beta chains below, sequenced in a study of CD8 T cells in Susac syndrome. An input of about 0.5 to 1 ug of RNA was subjected to reverse transcription using random hexamers. TCRdb re-called the immunoSEQ multiplex PCR reads through MiXCR, storing one row per CDR3 protein. In the table there are about 190,000 distinct CDR3 sequences, about 91% of which are singletons. Source material: CD4+ T cells from PBMCs. The receptor set was obtained from a human donor with Susac syndrome.

This clonotype was observed a single time. The chain joins TRBV21-1 to TRBJ1-1; the table's D gene call, TRBD1, was not cross checked with the DNA. TRBV21-1 is a pseudogene. The CDR3 consists of 15 residues. The CDR3: CASSSASGVNTEAFF. CDR3 sequence (DNA): TGTGCCAGCAGCAGTGCCTCGGGCGTGAACACTGAAGCTTTCTTT.

The rearrangement links TRBV20-1 to TRBJ2-3, with TRBD2 matching 12 bases. This CDR3 contains 16 residues. Germline V gene data show CDR1 as DFQATT and CDR2 as SNEGSKA (reference sequence). V shed 3 bases and J 5 bases; nucleotides not matched to a gene: 9. The CDR3 sequence is CSARDSSGGALDTQYF. The CDR3 nucleotides are TGCAGTGCTAGGGACTCTAGCGGGGGGGCTTTAGATACGCAGTATTTT.

This clonotype has just one count. The chain recombines TRBV6-6 with TRBJ2-1, with 8 bases matching TRBD2. Germline V gives CDR1 MNHNY, CDR2 SVGAGI (reference sequence). This CDR3 contains 16 residues. Trimming at V came to 6 bases and at J to 3 bases, leaving 10 bases not matched to a gene. DNA of the CDR3: TGTGCCAGCAGGGAAACCGGGAGGGCCGACTACAATGAGCAGTTCTTC. Its protein is CASRETGRADYNEQFF.

The chain couples TRBV12-3 or TRBV12-4 to TRBJ2-7, with TRBD1 as a possible D gene (5 bases). The V and J ends lost 5 bases and 8 bases respectively, with 19 bases between them. This CDR3 region has 14 residues. The CDR3 region has the DNA TGTGCCAGCAGTCTTCAGGGTAGGGTGACGCAGCAGTACTTC. Amino acids: CASSLQGRVTQQYF.

This rearrangement joins TRBV9 to TRBJ2-5, with TRBD1 matching over 8 bases. Trimming cost V 1 base and J 5 bases; bases outside gene matches: 13. The germline gives CDR1 SGDLS, CDR2 YYNGEE. The CDR3 is made up of 17 amino acids. The CDR3 coding sequence is TGTGCCAGCAGCGTATCCCCAATACAGGGGGGTGGGGAGACCCAGTACTTC. Amino acids: CASSVSPIQGGGETQYF.

The J gene is TRBJ2-1, the V gene TRBV28, with 11 bases aligning to TRBD2. The V gene end was trimmed by 4 bases and the J gene end by 5 bases; junction bases not matched to a gene: 10. Germline assignment: CDR1 MDHEN and CDR2 SYDVKM. The CDR3 spans 17 residues. The CDR3 nucleotides are TGTGCCAGCAGTTCTACTACCGGGACTAGCGGAAACAATGAGCAGTTCTTC. It codes for CASSSTTGTSGNNEQFF.

The rearrangement joins TRBV7-6 to TRBJ2-1; D call uncertain. V was pared by 2 bases and J by 0 bases, with 11 bases between. Germline V CDR1 and CDR2: SGHVS, FNYEAQ. This CDR3 region has 16 residues. CDR3 bases: TGTGCCAGCAGCTTACTGGCGAGAAGCTCCTACAATGAGCAGTTCTTC. Protein: CASSLLARSSYNEQFF.

This chain joins TRBV12-3 or TRBV12-4 and TRBJ1-1; D is perhaps TRBD1 (6 bases). The CDR3 is 14 residues long. V gave up 10 bases and J gave up 5 bases, with 20 bases separating them. The CDR3 DNA follows: TGTGCCACCAGCTTCAAACAGGGATTGACTGAAGCTTTCTTT. It is translated as CATSFKQGLTEAFF.